The entry that follows covers one T cell receptor (beta chain) sequence. Its matching antigen is unknown. The sample is drawn from a study of CXCR3-negative and CXCR3-positive naive CD8 T cells. General study results and limits: TRBV-TRBJ usage matched between naive CXCR3-negative and CXCR3-positive cells but not between memory cells. Memory CD8+ cells showed much lower diversity, while both naive subsets displayed comparably high diversity.

The libraries of TRB cDNA were constructed through 5' RACE using UMI labels. From the 5' RACE reads, TCRdb lists one entry per CDR3 protein and no DNA. The data show about 5,500 distinct CDR3 sequences, and the top ten clones hold about 2.1%. The CDR3 contains 16 residues. In germline, CDR1 is SEHNR, CDR2 FQNEAQ (reference sequence). V usage is TRBV7-9 and J usage is TRBJ2-4; no DNA is available, so the TRBD1 call from TCRdb remains unchecked. The sequencing input was naive CXCR3- CD8+ T cells from blood. Regarding subset: CD45RO-CCR7+CD27+CD95- naive CD8+ T cells lacking CXCR3 (TNR3-). This TCR was recovered from a human donor in good health. Some clones in this sample may be carry-over from other donors' samples. CDR3: CASSPGPTAAKNIQYF. Full variable domain (outside the CDR3, taken from reference TRBV7-9 and TRBJ2-4): DTGVSQNPRHKITKRGQNVTFRCDPISEHNRLYWYRQTLGQGPEFLTYFQNEAQLEKSRLLSDRFSAERPKGSFSTLEIQRTEQGDSAMYLCASSPGPTAAKNIQYFGAGTRLSVL.